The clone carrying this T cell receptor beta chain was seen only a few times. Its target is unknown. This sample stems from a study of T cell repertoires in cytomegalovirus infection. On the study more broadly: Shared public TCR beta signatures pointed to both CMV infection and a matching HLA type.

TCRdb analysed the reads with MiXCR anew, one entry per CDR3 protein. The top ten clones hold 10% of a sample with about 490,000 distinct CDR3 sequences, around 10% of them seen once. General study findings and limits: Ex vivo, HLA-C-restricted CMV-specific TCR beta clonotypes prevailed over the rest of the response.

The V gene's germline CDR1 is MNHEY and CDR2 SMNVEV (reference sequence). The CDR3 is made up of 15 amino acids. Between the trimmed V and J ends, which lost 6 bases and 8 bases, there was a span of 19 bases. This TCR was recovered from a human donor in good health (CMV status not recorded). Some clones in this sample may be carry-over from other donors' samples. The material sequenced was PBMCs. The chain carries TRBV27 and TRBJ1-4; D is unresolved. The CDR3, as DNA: TGTGCCAGCAGAGTGCTCGGCGACGGGGTCGAAAAACTGTTTTTT. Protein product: CASRVLGDGVEKLFF.